Following are 24 T cell receptor beta chains from one sample sequenced in a study of blood T cell repertoires in COVID-19. The protocol was immunoSEQ multiplex PCR, while the TCRdb copy is restricted to in-frame clones and leaves out a portion. The sample has 120,000 to 150,000 clones, around 80% seen once; the top ten hold about 7.2%. Specimen: peripheral blood. Receptors originate from a woman aged 50 to 60 in a cohort sampled during active or convalescent COVID-19.

The chain links TRBV24-1 to TRBJ1-2, with D tentatively TRBD1 (5 bases). The V gene lost 9 bases and the J gene lost 0 bases, with 19 bases spanning the gap. CDR3 length: 16 amino acids. CDR1 and CDR2 from the germline V gene are KGHDR and SFDVKD. The CDR3 region has the DNA TGTGCCACCGTACTAACAACAGGCGCCACTAACTATGGCTACACCTTC. This encodes CATVLTTGATNYGYTF.

This chain connects TRBV5-1 to TRBJ2-5; 8 bases fit TRBD1. The length of the CDR3 is 13 residues. Germline trimming cut 6 bases from V and 4 bases from J; bases unmatched to any gene: 5. The germline gives CDR1 SGHRS, CDR2 YFSETQ. The CDR3 DNA reads as TGCGCCAGCAACCAGGGGGCACGAGAGACCCAGTACTTC. Its translation is CASNQGARETQYF. Full variable domain (rest looked up from reference TRBV5-1 and TRBJ2-5): KAGVTQTPRYLIKTRGQQVTLSCSPISGHRSVSWYQQTPGQGLQFLFEYFSETQRNKGNFPGRFSGRQFSNSRSEMNVSTLELGDSALYLCASNQGARETQYFGPGTRLLVL.

This clone occurred once. This sequence joins TRBV7-2 and TRBJ2-5; TRBD1 aligns across 7 bases. CDR3 length: 15 residues. The junction had 7 bases not matched to a gene; V was cut back by 5 bases and J by 1 base. The V gene's germline CDR1 is SGHTA and CDR2 FQGNSA. The CDR3 DNA reads TGTGCCAGCAGCAGGGACAGACTTACCCAAGAGACCCAGTACTTC. It codes for CASSRDRLTQETQYF.

The chain recombines TRBV7-9 with TRBJ2-5, with 9 bases matching TRBD2. The CDR3 totals 15 residues. CDR1 and CDR2 from the germline V gene are SEHNR and FQNEAQ (reference sequence). J was trimmed by 4 bases and V by 3 bases; bases with no gene match: 6. The CDR3 reads CASSFGGGAGETQYF. Written as DNA, the CDR3 is TGTGCCAGCAGCTTTGGCGGGGGGGCCGGAGAGACCCAGTACTTC.

This clone was found once. The chain uses TRBV3-1 (or the pseudogene TRBV3-2) and TRBJ1-2; 8 bases match TRBD1. Germline lookup yields CDR1 LGHDT and CDR2 YNNKEL (reference sequence). The CDR3 spans 14 residues. Trimming at V came to 1 base and at J to 2 bases, leaving 0 bases not matched to a gene. CDR3 residues: CASSQGTGNYGYTF. The DNA for the CDR3 is TGTGCCAGCAGCCAAGGGACAGGGAACTATGGCTACACCTTC.

V and J are TRBV7-8 and TRBJ1-2; possibly TRBD1 for D (6 bases). The CDR3 is 17 residues long. CDR1 SGHVS and CDR2 FQNEAQ come from the germline V gene. The ends were cut back, 1 base at V and 4 bases at J, with 19 bases in the middle. CDR3 amino acids: CASSLVRYGRGSYGYTF. CDR3 nucleotide sequence: TGTGCCAGCAGCTTAGTGCGTTACGGCAGGGGATCCTATGGCTACACCTTC.

The rearrangement links TRBV2 to TRBJ2-2, with D maybe TRBD1 (6 bases). The V end lost 5 bases, the J end lost 5 bases, and 15 bases lay between the germline ends. Germline V CDR1 and CDR2: SNHLY, FYNNEI. This CDR3 comprises 15 residues. CDR3 region: CASSNTGSKTGELFF. Written as DNA, the CDR3 is TGTGCCAGCAGTAACACAGGGTCCAAAACCGGGGAGCTGTTTTTT.

The chain carries TRBV6-5 and TRBJ1-1, with D hard to call. Germline loops: CDR1 MNHEY, CDR2 SVGAGI. The CDR3 consists of 13 residues. The V gene lost 7 bases and the J gene lost 2 bases, with 11 bases spanning the gap. The CDR3, as DNA: TGTGCCAGCACCTCCGAACATAACACTGAAGCTTTCTTT. Protein: CASTSEHNTEAFF.

The chain links TRBV7-2 to TRBJ2-3; D gene ambiguous. Trimming took off 1 base at V and 6 bases at J, with 11 bases between the two ends. The germline V gene has CDR1 SGHTA and CDR2 FQGNSA. The CDR3 spans 14 residues. CDR3: CASSLDPGVDTQYF. As DNA, the CDR3 is TGTGCCAGCAGCTTAGACCCAGGCGTTGATACGCAGTATTTT. Supplemented by reference TRBV7-2 and TRBJ2-3, the full variable domain reads GAGVSQSPSNKVTEKGKDVELRCDPISGHTALYWYRQSLGQGLEFLIYFQGNSAPDKSGLPSDRFSAERTGGSVSTLTIQRTQQEDSAVYLCASSLDPGVDTQYFGPGTRLTVL.

The rearrangement uses TRBV27 and TRBJ1-5; 7 nucleotides align to TRBD1. Germline loops: CDR1 MNHEY, CDR2 SMNVEV (reference sequence). Trimming removed 5 bases from V and 4 bases from J; junction bases left unmatched: 14. This CDR3 contains 17 residues. CDR3 in DNA: TGTGCCAGCAGTAAATACAGACTCGGGACAGAGAATCAGCCCCAGCATTTT. Protein product: CASSKYRLGTENQPQHF.

CDR3 in amino acids: CASSQDWGDRVHEQYF. CDR3 nucleotide sequence: TGTGCCAGCAGCCAAGATTGGGGGGACAGGGTCCACGAGCAGTACTTC. The chain couples TRBV3-1 (or the pseudogene TRBV3-2) to TRBJ2-7, with 9 nucleotides matching TRBD1. CDR1 and CDR2 (germline): LGHDT, YNNKEL (reference sequence). J lost 5 bases, V lost 0 bases, and 8 bases had no gene match. CDR3 length: 16 residues.

This clone has just a few counts. The chain uses TRBV7-2 and TRBJ2-5; TRBD1 matches at 9 bases. The ends lost 1 base at V and 6 bases at J; junction bases unmatched: 6. Germline V gives CDR1 SGHTA, CDR2 FQGNSA. The CDR3 runs 15 residues. DNA for the CDR3: TGTGCCAGCAGCTTAGGCCCGGACAGGGGACAGACCCAGTACTTC. It codes for CASSLGPDRGQTQYF. The whole variable domain, remainder taken from reference TRBV7-2 and TRBJ2-5, is GAGVSQSPSNKVTEKGKDVELRCDPISGHTALYWYRQSLGQGLEFLIYFQGNSAPDKSGLPSDRFSAERTGGSVSTLTIQRTQQEDSAVYLCASSLGPDRGQTQYFGPGTRLLVL.

This chain links TRBV7-2 with TRBJ1-5, with 8 positions matching TRBD1. The CDR3 sequence is 16 residues long. CDR1 is SGHTA and CDR2 is FQGNSA in the germline V gene. V lost 9 bases to trimming and J lost 3 bases; unmatched junction nucleotides: 13. The CDR3, as DNA: TGTGCCAGTTCGTCAGCCGGACAGGGCTTCAATCAGCCCCAGCATTTT. This codes for CASSSAGQGFNQPQHF.

V usage is TRBV5-1 and J usage is TRBJ2-6; 9 nucleotides match TRBD1. CDR1 SGHRS and CDR2 YFSETQ come from the germline V gene. There are 18 residues in the CDR3. Trimming took 0 bases from V and 0 from J; bases not matched to a gene: 4. The CDR3 DNA sequence: TGCGCCAGCAGCTTGGGACAGGGGGGACACTCTGGGGCCAACGTCCTGACTTTC. It specifies CASSLGQGGHSGANVLTF.

The J gene is TRBJ2-1, the V gene TRBV5-8; D is unresolved. The germline V gene encodes CDR1 SGHTS and CDR2 YDEGEE. This CDR3 spans 15 amino acids. The ends were cut back, 0 bases at V and 7 bases at J, with 14 bases in the middle. CDR3 protein: CASSLGLRRVNEQFF. CDR3 bases: TGTGCCAGCAGCTTGGGTCTCCGTCGGGTTAATGAGCAGTTCTTC.

A single count supports this clone. CDR3 region: CASSVTTRQGLNTGELFF. The CDR3 coding sequence is TGTGCCAGCAGCGTTACCACGAGACAGGGGCTCAACACCGGGGAGCTGTTTTTT. This sequence joins TRBV9 and TRBJ2-2, with TRBD1 matching over 8 bases. CDR1 and CDR2 (germline): SGDLS, YYNGEE. V shed 2 bases, J shed 2 bases, and the junction held 11 bases outside the gene matches. The CDR3 consists of 18 residues.

This clone has only one observation. The V and J genes are TRBV7-9 and TRBJ2-7; 11 nucleotides match TRBD1. The length of the CDR3 is 14 residues. Trimming at V came to 8 bases and at J to 6 bases, leaving 9 bases not matched to a gene. The germline V gene has CDR1 SEHNR and CDR2 FQNEAQ (reference sequence). As DNA, the CDR3 is TGTGCCAGCCGGCACGGGACAGGGGGTGGCGAGCAGTACTTC. It translates to CASRHGTGGGEQYF.

The chain joins TRBV7-9 to TRBJ1-5, with D hard to call. CDR3 length equals 13 residues. V was clipped by 8 bases and J by 7 bases, with 15 bases between them. The germline V gene encodes CDR1 SEHNR and CDR2 FQNEAQ (reference sequence). The CDR3, as DNA: TGTGCCAGCCCTGGAGAGGGCGACCAGCCCCAGCATTTT. Encoded protein: CASPGEGDQPQHF.

The chain is built from TRBV30 and TRBJ2-7, with D possibly being TRBD2 (5 bases). The CDR3 spans 14 residues. The ends were cut back, 5 bases at V and 2 bases at J, with 16 bases in the middle. In germline, CDR1 is GTSNPN, CDR2 SVGIG (reference sequence). The CDR3 DNA reads as TGTGCCTGGGTCCGGAGGACCGTGGCCTACGAGCAGTACTTC. This gives the protein CAWVRRTVAYEQYF.

This clone was counted a few times. Compared with germline, one end of the junction differs, possibly owing to a read error. This chain links TRBV3-1 (or the pseudogene TRBV3-2) with TRBJ1-1, with 8 bases aligning to TRBD1. Germline CDR1 is LGHDT and CDR2 is YNNKEL (reference sequence). This CDR3 has 11 residues. The CDR3 bases are TGTGCCAGCAGCCTGAACCGGGACAGGCTCTTT. Translating gives CASSLNRDRLF.

The genes are TRBV4-2 and TRBJ2-7; TRBD2 agrees at 11 bases. The V gene's germline CDR1 is LGHNA and CDR2 YNFKEQ. This CDR3 is 16 amino acids long. V shed 0 bases, J shed 3 bases, and the junction held 4 bases outside the gene matches. CDR3 region: CASSQDLAGGLYEQYF. As DNA, the CDR3 is TGTGCCAGCAGCCAAGATTTAGCGGGGGGGCTCTACGAGCAGTACTTC.

The chain links TRBV12-5 to TRBJ2-7; 11 bases are a match to TRBD2. The germline V gene has CDR1 LGHNT and CDR2 FRNRAP. This CDR3 is built from 13 residues. With 9 bases clipped from V and 5 bases from J, the junction kept 6 bases outside the gene matches. CDR3 DNA sequence: TGTGCTAGCAATAGCGGGGGGGCCCACGAGCAGTACTTC. Protein product: CASNSGGAHEQYF.

The chain employs TRBV5-1 and TRBJ2-7; D is possibly TRBD1 (6 bases). The CDR3 has 18 residues. Trimming left V 4 bases short and J 0 bases short, with 23 bases between. Germline CDR1 reads SGHRS; CDR2 reads YFSETQ. CDR3 bases: TGCGCCAGCAGCCAAACTCCGGGACAACTCGGACGCTCCTACGAGCAGTACTTC. It specifies CASSQTPGQLGRSYEQYF.

This chain links TRBV5-1 with TRBJ1-2; D perhaps matches TRBD1 (5 bases). The CDR3 covers 17 residues. CDR1 is SGHRS, CDR2 YFSETQ, per germline. V dropped 0 bases and J dropped 2 bases, with 17 bases sitting between them. The chain's CDR3 is CASSLARAGLSNYGYTF. CDR3 sequence (DNA): TGCGCCAGCAGCTTGGCCCGCGCAGGGCTTTCGAACTATGGCTACACCTTC.